The rows below give T cell receptor beta chains drawn from one sample of a study of T cell therapy after organ transplantation. The antigens for these receptors are not known. Profiling relied on immunoSEQ multiplex PCR, and the TCRdb table lists in-frame clones only, not all of them. The sample contains around 50,000 clones, around 93% of which appear only once. The sequencing used CD8+ T cells from blood, collected before autologous CMV-specific T cell therapy. The receptors were gathered from a human patient who had received a solid organ transplant and had CMV disease. Both conserved end residues are part of each CDR3. The D gene is left open where the match is weak. Clone size is stated in some rows and not others, as once, few, many or a class when expanded.

v_call	clone_size	d_call	j_call	cdr3_nt	cdr3_aa
TRBV6-5	NA	NA	TRBJ1-1	TGTGCCAGCAGTTACGCCGGGGACACTGAAGCTTTCTTT	CASSYAGDTEAFF
TRBV25-1	NA	NA	TRBJ1-1	TGTGCCAGCAGTACACAGGGTAGGGACACTGAAGCTTTCTTT	CASSTQGRDTEAFF
TRBV9	NA	TRBD2	TRBJ2-2	TGTGCCAGCAGCGTAGCCCAGCGGGGGGGCGGTACCGGGGAGCTGTTTTTT	CASSVAQRGGGTGELFF
TRBV6-4	once	NA	TRBJ2-1	TGTGCCAGCAGTGACTCGAGTTGGAGCTCCTACAATGAGCAGTTCTTC	CASSDSSWSSYNEQFF
TRBV19	NA	NA	TRBJ2-5	TGTGCCAGTAGTATCCGCGGGGACAAAGAGACCCAGTACTTC	CASSIRGDKETQYF
TRBV19	NA	TRBD2	TRBJ2-1	TGTGCCAGTAGTATTGGGCTAGCGGATTACAATGAGCAGTTCTTC	CASSIGLADYNEQFF
TRBV29-1	NA	NA	TRBJ2-7	TGCAGCGTTGAGCCCGGAGTAGGCTACGAGCAGTACTTC	CSVEPGVGYEQYF
TRBV30	NA	NA	TRBJ2-1	TGTGCCTGGAGTGCGACGGAGTTCAATGAGCAGTTCTTC	CAWSATEFNEQFF
TRBV11-2	NA	TRBD1	TRBJ2-5	TGTGCCAGCAGCTTCTCACAGGGGTTGGAGACCCAGTACTTC	CASSFSQGLETQYF
TRBV7-9	once	NA	TRBJ1-2	TGTGCCAGCAGCTTAGCCGCCCAGCCCCCCCGCGGCTACACCTTC	CASSLAAQPPRGYTF
TRBV6-6	NA	TRBD2	TRBJ2-4	TGTGCCAGCAGTTCGAGCGGGAGTTACATTCAGTACTTC	CASSSSGSYIQYF
TRBV11-2	NA	NA	TRBJ1-5	TGTGCCAGCAGCCCCCCCGGGGGGAATCAGCCCCAGCATTTT	CASSPPGGNQPQHF
TRBV15	NA	TRBD1	TRBJ1-5	TGTGCCACCAGCAGAGTGACAGGGGGCAGACAGCCCCAGCATTTT	CATSRVTGGRQPQHF
TRBV7-6	NA	NA	TRBJ2-7	TGTGCCAGCAGCTTAGGGGTCGGCTACGAGCAGTACTTC	CASSLGVGYEQYF
TRBV27	NA	NA	TRBJ2-3	TGTGCCAGCGGAACCCCCTTGAAGGCGCAGTATTTT	CASGTPLKAQYF
TRBV19	NA	TRBD1	TRBJ1-2	TGTGCCAGTAGCACGGACAGGGCCCTCGGCTACACCTTC	CASSTDRALGYTF
TRBV6-5	NA	NA	TRBJ2-7	TGTGCCAGCAGTTACTCTGCTGGCAACACCTACGAGCAGTACTTC	CASSYSAGNTYEQYF
TRBV2	NA	NA	TRBJ2-7	TGTGCCAGCAGCGACCGCGGAGGGGGGGACTACGAGCAGTACTTC	CASSDRGGGDYEQYF
TRBV27	NA	TRBD2	TRBJ2-1	TGTGCCAGCAGTCCCCTAGCGGGTCTCAACAATGAGCAGTTCTTC	CASSPLAGLNNEQFF
TRBV7-9	NA	TRBD1	TRBJ2-4	TGTGCCAGCAGCGCCCACAGGGGGACCAAAAACATTCAGTACTTC	CASSAHRGTKNIQYF
TRBV6-6	NA	NA	TRBJ2-5	TGTGCCAGCAGTTACTTAGGGAGTCCCCAAGAGACCCAGTACTTC	CASSYLGSPQETQYF
TRBV4-2	NA	TRBD2	TRBJ2-1	TGTGCCAGCAGCCAAAGCAGCGGGAGTCCCAATGAGCAGTTCTTC	CASSQSSGSPNEQFF
TRBV27	NA	NA	TRBJ1-5	TGTGCCAGCAGCTCCGTGTTTGGCCAGCCCCAGCATTTT	CASSSVFGQPQHF
TRBV7-6	few	TRBD1	TRBJ2-7	TGTGCCAGCAGCTTAGGACAGGGGGACTCCTACGAGCAGTACTTC	CASSLGQGDSYEQYF
TRBV5-6	NA	TRBD1	TRBJ2-7	TGTGCCAGCAGCTGGGGGACAGGGGCTCGGGAGCAGTACTTC	CASSWGTGAREQYF
TRBV10-2	few	NA	TRBJ2-2	TGCGCCAGCAGTGACAGGGACACCGGGGAGCTGTTTTTT	CASSDRDTGELFF
TRBV5-1	NA	NA	TRBJ2-2	TGCGCCAGCAGCATCGGACTGAACACCGGGGAGCTGTTTTTT	CASSIGLNTGELFF
TRBV13	NA	TRBD2	TRBJ2-5	TGTGCCAGCAGCCTTAGCGGGGAAGAGACCCAGTACTTC	CASSLSGEETQYF
TRBV5-4	NA	TRBD1	TRBJ1-2	TGTGCCAGCACACCTTTTACAGGGGTTGAAGGCTACACCTTC	CASTPFTGVEGYTF
TRBV5-6	once	NA	TRBJ1-1	TGTGCCAGCAGCTTTGGACAGTCTGAAGCTTTCTTT	CASSFGQSEAFF
TRBV4-2	NA	NA	TRBJ2-7	TGTGCCAGCAGCCCTTTGACAGATATACCCTACGAGCAGTACTTC	CASSPLTDIPYEQYF
TRBV4-1	NA	NA	TRBJ2-1	TGCGCCAGCAGCCAATATGGTGGTGAGCAGTTCTTC	CASSQYGGEQFF
TRBV11-2	NA	NA	TRBJ2-6	TGTGCCAGCAGCTTATTGGGCGTACACTCTGGGGCCAACGTCCTGACTTTC	CASSLLGVHSGANVLTF
TRBV5-6	NA	NA	TRBJ1-1	TGTGCCAGCAGCTTCCGAAGGTTCACTGAAGCTTTCTTT	CASSFRRFTEAFF
TRBV13	NA	NA	TRBJ1-1	TGTGCCAGCAGCCTACAACCGAACACTGAAGCTTTCTTT	CASSLQPNTEAFF